Listed here is a single T cell receptor beta chain. Antigen: not known. Brentuximab vedotin exposure varied among the patients, all of whom had relapsed after autologous stem cell transplantation. Generated by immunoSEQ multiplex PCR, the TCRdb table keeps only in-frame clones and is missing some. Among over 25,000 clones, about 81% were seen once, and the ten largest hold 30% to 40%. The entry originates in a study of PD-1 blockade in classical Hodgkin lymphoma. Broader study findings: Undefined causes, possibly disease activity or prior therapy, underlie the repertoire differences. Those achieving complete response showed baseline diversity like newly diagnosed patients. Exclusion applied to patients who initiated nivolumab less than 1 year following ASCT. Healthy donors were reported to have higher baseline TCR diversity than newly diagnosed patients.

The input for sequencing was peripheral blood mononuclear cells (PBMCs), taken before the second cycle of nivolumab. The TCR comes from a human donor with classical Hodgkin lymphoma.

The CDR3 loop is CASGLLRQGADGYTF. The CDR3 coding sequence is TGTGCCAGCGGCCTCTTAAGGCAGGGGGCGGATGGCTACACCTTC. The V gene is TRBV2, the J gene TRBJ1-2; TRBD1 matches 8 bases. This CDR3 has 15 amino acids. The V gene end was trimmed by 8 bases and the J gene end by 6 bases; junction bases not matched to a gene: 14. Germline V CDR1 and CDR2: SNHLY, FYNNEI.